This TCR beta chain was sequenced for a study of cytomegalovirus exposure and HLA in healthy donors. Points from the study as a whole: Indistinguishability led to the exclusion of some V segments, TRBV6-2 and TRBV6-3 included. Cytomegalovirus status was reportedly diagnosed by the classifier with high specificity and sensitivity. Rarity characterized most TCR sequences, yet some public TCRs appeared in many donors.

As regards this clone: Its antigen remains unknown.

Both 60 Vbeta primers and 13 Jbeta primers went into the PCR. Profiled with immunoSEQ multiplex PCR; TCRdb holds only in-frame clones, not every one. This table holds over 150,000 clones, around 81% found once. Germline V gene lookup returns CDR1 SGDLS and CDR2 YYNGEE. CDR3 size: 14 residues. Trimming removed 2 bases at V and 4 bases at J, with 12 bases between. This sequence joins TRBV9 and TRBJ2-5, with TRBD2 as a possible D gene (6 bases). Source material: PBMCs. The sequence was obtained from a woman in her forties or fifties in good health and CMV-seronegative. The DNA of the CDR3 is TGTGCCAGCAGCGTTCCGGGACTGGGAGAGACCCAGTACTTC. It is translated as CASSVPGLGETQYF.